This T cell receptor beta chain was identified in a study of cytomegalovirus exposure and HLA in healthy donors. Study-wide results and limits: Rarity marked most TCR sequences, yet some public TCRs occurred in many donors.

CDR3 size: 16 residues. Germline assignment: CDR1 SGHDT and CDR2 YYEEEE. V lost 3 bases to trimming and J lost 0 bases; unmatched junction nucleotides: 6. Primers for the PCR totalled 60 Vbeta and 13 Jbeta. This table comes from immunoSEQ multiplex PCR, and its TCRdb copy is limited to in-frame clones, with some not included. Counted here are about 100,000 clones, more than 65% occurring once; the ten biggest clones make up around 4.8%. Details on this clone: Its antigen is unidentified.

The receptor's source is a woman aged 18-35 years in good health and CMV-seropositive. The genes are TRBV5-6 and TRBJ2-4, with 7 bases fitting TRBD1. Source material: PBMCs. The CDR3: CASSSGTALAKNIQYF. CDR3 DNA sequence: TGTGCCAGCAGCTCCGGGACAGCTCTAGCCAAAAACATTCAGTACTTC.